Following are 18 T cell receptor beta chains from one sample sequenced in a study of T cells in localized non-small cell lung cancer. The method was immunoSEQ multiplex PCR; TCRdb's version includes in-frame clones alone and lacks a portion of them. This table holds roughly 4,900 clones, roughly 33% found once. Sequencing used lung tumor tissue, obtained before any cancer treatment. All receptors come from a female donor of 60 years or more with stage I lung adenocarcinoma.

The V call is TRBV19, the J call TRBJ2-1; 12 bases line up with TRBD2. This CDR3 is 17 amino acids long. J was trimmed by 5 bases and V by 1 base; bases with no gene match: 6. CDR1 LNHDA and CDR2 SQIVND come from the germline V gene (reference sequence). The CDR3 protein is CASSIGLAGGLNNEQFF. The CDR3 DNA reads TGTGCCAGTAGTATAGGCCTAGCGGGGGGGCTGAACAATGAGCAGTTCTTC.

This clone was recorded a few times. The chain joins TRBV28 to TRBJ2-7; D possibly corresponds to TRBD1 (6 bases). Germline V CDR1 and CDR2: MDHEN, SYDVKM. This CDR3 comprises 14 residues. V gave up 4 bases and J gave up 0 bases, with 10 bases separating them. The CDR3 here is CASSSDRISYEQYF. The CDR3 DNA reads TGTGCCAGCAGTTCCGACAGGATCTCCTACGAGCAGTACTTC.

The gene calls are TRBV9 and TRBJ2-2, with D tentatively TRBD2 (6 bases). The CDR3 is 13 amino acids. Germline CDR1 reads SGDLS; CDR2 reads YYNGEE. V lost 7 bases and J lost 4, with 11 bases in between. CDR3 nucleotides: TGTGCCAGCCACGGGGGTATCACCGGGGAGCTGTTTTTT. Protein sequence: CASHGGITGELFF. The full variable domain, with the rest looked up from reference TRBV9 and TRBJ2-2, is DSGVTQTPKHLITATGQRVTLRCSPRSGDLSVYWYQQSLDQGLQFLIQYYNGEERAKGNILERFSAQQFPDLHSELNLSSLELGDSALYFCASHGGITGELFFGEGSRLTVL.

The chain joins TRBV19 to TRBJ1-5; D is uncertain. The CDR3 covers 15 residues. The germline V gene encodes CDR1 LNHDA and CDR2 SQIVND (reference sequence). The V gene lost 5 bases and the J gene lost 7 bases, with 18 bases spanning the gap. The CDR3 coding sequence is TGTGCCAGTAGTCCCCCCGGCGGGTCAGGACAGCCCCAGCATTTT. Encoded protein: CASSPPGGSGQPQHF.

J is TRBJ2-7 and V is TRBV9, with D tentatively TRBD1 (6 bases). CDR3 length: 14 amino acids. The germline CDR1 and CDR2 sequences are SGDLS and YYNGEE. V was cut by 5 bases and J by 0 bases, with 12 bases left in between. CDR3 in amino acids: CASSDRDISYEQYF. Written as DNA, the CDR3 is TGTGCCAGCAGTGATAGGGACATCTCCTACGAGCAGTACTTC.

This clone has just a few counts. The chain couples TRBV6-8 to TRBJ2-2; either TRBD1 or TRBD2 may fit D (5 bases each). Germline V CDR1 and CDR2: MNHGY, SAAAGT. The length of the CDR3 is 14 residues. With 10 bases removed from V and 2 bases from J, the gap between germline ends came to 14 bases. Here the CDR3 reads CAIKRDGNTGELFF. The CDR3 DNA follows: TGTGCCATCAAAAGGGACGGTAACACCGGGGAGCTGTTTTTT.

This clone is medium-sized in the sample. The V call is TRBV6-8, the J call TRBJ2-5; 7 bases map to TRBD2. The J segment lost 2 bases and the V segment lost 5 bases, leaving 2 bases of the junction unmatched. This CDR3 region has 13 residues. The germline V gene has CDR1 MNHGY and CDR2 SAAAGT. The CDR3 is CASSRTRQETQYF. The CDR3 region has the DNA TGTGCCAGCAGTCGGACTAGGCAAGAGACCCAGTACTTC.

The V call is TRBV30, the J call TRBJ1-1; D not resolved. Trimming removed 0 bases from V and 4 bases from J, with 12 bases in between. Per the germline V gene, CDR1 is GTSNPN and CDR2 is SVGIG (reference sequence). CDR3 length equals 14 residues. Here the CDR3 DNA reads TGTGCCTGGAGTGTACTCGGAGTGGGCACTGAAGCTTTCTTT. Translated, it gives CAWSVLGVGTEAFF.

The chain combines TRBV6-8 with TRBJ2-2, with a possible D match to TRBD1 (5 bases). Trimming took off 5 bases at V and 0 bases at J, with 10 bases between the two ends. Germline assignment: CDR1 MNHGY and CDR2 SAAAGT. The CDR3 is made up of 15 amino acids. Here the CDR3 DNA reads TGTGCCAGCAGTCCCCGGACAACGAACACCGGGGAGCTGTTTTTT. It translates to CASSPRTTNTGELFF.

The chain is built from TRBV19 and TRBJ2-1; a weak D match, TRBD1 (6 bases). The germline V gene encodes CDR1 LNHDA and CDR2 SQIVND (reference sequence). V dropped 3 bases and J dropped 2 bases, with 8 bases sitting between them. The CDR3 has 14 residues. CDR3 in amino acids: CASSIGDTYNEQFF. CDR3 DNA: TGTGCCAGTAGTATCGGGGACACCTACAATGAGCAGTTCTTC.

By its share, this clone is medium-sized (0.01 to 0.1%). The rearrangement joins TRBV6-8 to TRBJ1-5; 7 bases match TRBD1. Germline V gene lookup returns CDR1 MNHGY and CDR2 SAAAGT. The ends lost 2 bases at V and 2 bases at J; junction bases unmatched: 6. The CDR3 is 16 residues long. CDR3: CASSYPADRGNQPQHF. The DNA of the CDR3 is TGTGCCAGCAGTTACCCTGCCGACAGGGGCAATCAGCCCCAGCATTTT.

The chain recombines TRBV11-3 with TRBJ2-5; a weak D match, TRBD1 (6 bases). This CDR3 spans 14 amino acids. V shed 4 bases and J shed 4 bases, with 13 bases lying between them. Germline V gives CDR1 SGHNT, CDR2 YENEEA. In nucleotides, the CDR3 is TGTGCCAGCAGCTCAGGATTACAGGGAGAGACCCAGTACTTC. Translation gives CASSSGLQGETQYF.

The rearrangement uses TRBV5-1 and TRBJ1-6, with 7 bases identical to TRBD1. V shed 4 bases and J 9 bases; nucleotides not matched to a gene: 10. This CDR3 has 15 residues. Germline values: CDR1 SGHRS, CDR2 YFSETQ. CDR3 sequence reads: CASSNTGTDISPLHF. CDR3 in DNA: TGCGCCAGCAGCAATACCGGGACAGACATTTCACCCCTCCACTTT.

This clone has only one observation. The rearrangement joins TRBV19 to TRBJ2-1; D ambiguous. Germline CDR1 reads LNHDA; CDR2 reads SQIVND (reference sequence). This CDR3 region has 12 residues. V was shortened by 4 bases and J by 9 bases, with 10 bases between the two germline ends. The CDR3 protein is CASSTSFGEQFF. The CDR3 DNA sequence: TGTGCCAGTAGTACTAGTTTCGGTGAGCAGTTCTTC.

The V call is TRBV5-1, the J call TRBJ1-6; 8 bases are a match to TRBD1. The V and J ends lost 4 bases and 9 bases, in that order; junction bases with no gene match: 9. Germline V gene sequence: CDR1 SGHRS, CDR2 YFSETQ. This CDR3 is 15 amino acids long. CDR3 in amino acids: CASSQSGQGASPLHF. In DNA form, the CDR3 reads TGCGCCAGCAGCCAATCTGGTCAGGGGGCTTCACCCCTCCACTTT.

J is TRBJ2-5 and V is TRBV5-1; 9 nucleotides align to TRBD2. The trim removed 0 bases at V and 3 bases at J, leaving 3 bases unmatched. Germline values: CDR1 SGHRS, CDR2 YFSETQ. The CDR3 loop spans 15 amino acids. In DNA, the CDR3 is TGCGCCAGCAGCTTGGTCGCGGGGGGGAAAGAGACCCAGTACTTC. This translates into CASSLVAGGKETQYF.

With respect to this clone: At one of its ends the junction is not consistent with the germline gene, which may arise from a read error. The chain joins TRBV15 to TRBJ2-3; 10 nucleotides align to TRBD1. Per the germline V gene, CDR1 is LNHNV and CDR2 is YYDKDF (reference sequence). The CDR3 contains 15 residues. The CDR3 region has the DNA TGTGCCAGCAGCTCTGACAGGGGGCGGGCAGATACGCAGTATTTT. It specifies CASSSDRGRADTQYF.

The CDR3 here is CASLGGGGLYGYTF. Here the CDR3 DNA reads TGTGCCAGTTTAGGAGGTGGAGGTTTGTATGGCTACACCTTC. The rearrangement links TRBV19 to TRBJ1-2, with D uncertain. Between the trimmed V and J ends, which lost 8 bases and 5 bases, there was a span of 18 bases. The CDR3 loop spans 14 amino acids. CDR1 and CDR2 (germline): LNHDA, SQIVND (reference sequence).